The sequence of this T cell receptor beta chain was determined in a study of OX40 agonist ivuxolimab in advanced cancers. Study in general: Each patient was given ivuxolimab into a vein every 2 weeks, at 0.01 to 10 mg/kg. Prior anti-PD-1, anti-PD-L1 or anti-CTLA-4 therapy was allowed; approximately 40% had some.

Systemic immunosuppression or autoimmune disease history was grounds to exclude patients. V gave up 5 bases and J gave up 4 bases; unmatched junction bases: 8. This CDR3 has 15 amino acids. Germline CDR1 SGHRS, CDR2 YFSETQ. Overall study results and limits: With doses of 0.1-3.0 mg/kg, partial responders showed among the lowest clonal expansion.

Clones were sequenced by immunoSEQ multiplex PCR, and TCRdb holds only the in-frame ones, with some missing. The sample has around 68,000 clones, roughly 84% seen once. In the case of this clone: The antigen remains unidentified.

The sequencing here drew on CD4+ or CD8+ T cells sorted from blood, taken in a trial of the OX40 agonist ivuxolimab. The chain joins TRBV5-1 to TRBJ2-2, with 7 positions matching TRBD1. The receptor's source is an adult with an advanced solid tumor such as melanoma, head and neck, liver or kidney cancer. CDR3 DNA: TGCGCCAGCAGACAGACACCAGGGGGCACCGGGGAGCTGTTTTTT. Translating it yields CASRQTPGGTGELFF.